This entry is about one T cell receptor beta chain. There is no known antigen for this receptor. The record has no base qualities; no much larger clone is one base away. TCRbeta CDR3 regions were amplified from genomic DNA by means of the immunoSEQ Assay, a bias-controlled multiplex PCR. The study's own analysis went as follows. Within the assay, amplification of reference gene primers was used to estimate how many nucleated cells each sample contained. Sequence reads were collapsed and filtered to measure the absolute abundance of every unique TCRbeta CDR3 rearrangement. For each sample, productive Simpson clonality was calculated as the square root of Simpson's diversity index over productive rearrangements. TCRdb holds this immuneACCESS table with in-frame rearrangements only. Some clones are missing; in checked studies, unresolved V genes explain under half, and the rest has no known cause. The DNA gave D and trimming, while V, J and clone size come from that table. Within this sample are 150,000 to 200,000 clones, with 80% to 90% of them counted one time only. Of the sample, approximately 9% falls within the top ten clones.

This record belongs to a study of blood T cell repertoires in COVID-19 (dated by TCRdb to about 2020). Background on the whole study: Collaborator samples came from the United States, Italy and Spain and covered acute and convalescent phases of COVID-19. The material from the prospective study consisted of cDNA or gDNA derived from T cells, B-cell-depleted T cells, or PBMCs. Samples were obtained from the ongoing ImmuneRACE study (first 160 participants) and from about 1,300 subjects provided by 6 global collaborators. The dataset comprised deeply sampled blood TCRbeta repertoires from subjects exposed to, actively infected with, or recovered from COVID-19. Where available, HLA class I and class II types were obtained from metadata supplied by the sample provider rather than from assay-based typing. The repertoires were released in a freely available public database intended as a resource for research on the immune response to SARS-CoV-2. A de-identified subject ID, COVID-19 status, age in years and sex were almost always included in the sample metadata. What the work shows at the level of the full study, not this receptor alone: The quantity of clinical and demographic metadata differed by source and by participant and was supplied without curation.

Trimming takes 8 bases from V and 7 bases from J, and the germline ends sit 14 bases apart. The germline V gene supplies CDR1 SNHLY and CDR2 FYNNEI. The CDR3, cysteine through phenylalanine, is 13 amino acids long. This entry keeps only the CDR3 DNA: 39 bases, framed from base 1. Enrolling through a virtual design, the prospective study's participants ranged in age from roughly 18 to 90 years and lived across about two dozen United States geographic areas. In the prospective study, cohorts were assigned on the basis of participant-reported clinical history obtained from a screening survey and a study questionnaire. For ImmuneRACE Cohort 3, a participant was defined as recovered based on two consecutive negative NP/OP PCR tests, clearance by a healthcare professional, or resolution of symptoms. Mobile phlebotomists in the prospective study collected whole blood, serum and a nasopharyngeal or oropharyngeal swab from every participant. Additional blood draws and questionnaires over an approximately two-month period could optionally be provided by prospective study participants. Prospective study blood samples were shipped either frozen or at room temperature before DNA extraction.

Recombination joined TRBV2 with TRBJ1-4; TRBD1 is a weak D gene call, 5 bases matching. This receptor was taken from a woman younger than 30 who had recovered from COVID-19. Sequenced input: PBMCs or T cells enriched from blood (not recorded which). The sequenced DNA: TGTGCCAGCTCACTGGGACTTTCTGAAAAACTGTTTTTT. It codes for CASSLGLSEKLFF.